These 2 T cell receptor beta chains originate from one sample sequenced in a study of T cells in Graves' hyperthyroidism and ophthalmopathy. The CDR3 regions of TCR beta were amplified from RNA transcripts. The study used the HTBI primer set for a first-round RT-PCR of the TCR CDR3. MiXCR, applied by TCRdb to the multiplex PCR reads, yields one record per CDR3 protein. The sample has under 300,000 distinct CDR3 sequences, roughly an eighth seen once. Sequencing input: blood. Receptors originate from a woman aged 40 to 50 with Graves' hyperthyroidism.

This clonotype was detected many times. The V and J genes are TRBV6-1 and TRBJ2-3, with 10 bases lining up with TRBD1. The V gene's germline CDR1 is MNHNS and CDR2 SASEGT. The CDR3 sequence is 13 residues long. Trimming took 8 bases from V and 8 from J; bases not matched to a gene: 7. The DNA for the CDR3 is TGTGCCAGCGCTAGGACAGGGGGGGGTACGCAGTATTTT. It yields the protein CASARTGGGTQYF.

This clonotype was observed many times. The genes are TRBV5-1 and TRBJ2-7; 11 bases align to TRBD2. Losses at the gene ends were 4 bases for V and 2 bases for J; bases not matched to a gene: 8. Germline CDR1 is SGHRS and CDR2 is YFSETQ. The length of the CDR3 is 16 residues. The chain's CDR3 is CASSLETSGITYEQYF. CDR3 coding DNA: TGCGCCAGCAGCCTCGAGACTAGCGGGATAACCTACGAGCAGTACTTC. Using reference TRBV5-1 and TRBJ2-7 for the parts outside the CDR3, the full variable domain is KAGVTQTPRYLIKTRGQQVTLSCSPISGHRSVSWYQQTPGQGLQFLFEYFSETQRNKGNFPGRFSGRQFSNSRSEMNVSTLELGDSALYLCASSLETSGITYEQYFGPGTRLTVT.